The clone carrying this T cell receptor (beta chain) turned up a few times. The antigen is undetermined. Within the sample, other DNA sequences also encode this same CDR3. In the authors' methods: Filtering differed since immunoSEQ provided only junctions, with no quality scores. The data were produced by immunoSEQ multiplex PCR, yet TCRdb's version contains in-frame clones alone and is incomplete. V, J and clone size are taken as reported in that table, and D and trimming were inferred from the DNA itself. The table includes under 2,000,000 clones, over 85% detected once. This entry is derived from a study of shared clonotypes between healthy human individuals. Findings and caveats of the study: Naive subsets generally had larger estimated richness than memory subsets.

Trimming removed 2 bases from V and 6 bases from J, with 8 bases in between. This CDR3 comprises 14 residues. Germline V gives CDR1 MNHEY, CDR2 SVGAGI. CD8 cells regarded as naive lacked CD45RO, were positively chosen for CCR7, and omitted terminally differentiated effector memory CD45RA+ cells. This TCR came from a man younger than 30 in good health. Sequencing was done on a sample of naive CD8+ T cells sorted from blood. The chain joins TRBV6-5 to TRBJ1-6; D is unclear. The CDR3 protein is CASSYTEGNSPLHF. The CDR3 region has the DNA TGTGCCAGCAGTTACACGGAGGGTAATTCACCCCTCCACTTT.